This TCR beta chain was sequenced in a study of Ad26.COV2.S vaccination and SARS-CoV-2 variants. Overall study results and limits: TCR breadth and depth analyses may have underestimated total T cell responses.

This clone showed up just a few times. What it recognizes is unknown. Regarding treatment: approximately 18 received Ad26.COV2.S at low or high dose, single or two shots; several received placebo; per-sample allocation not given. All samples were drawn on day 63, counting from the first vaccine or placebo injection. The data were produced by immunoSEQ multiplex PCR, yet TCRdb's version contains in-frame clones alone and is incomplete. The data contain some 350,000 clones, roughly 90% of them seen just once; the ten biggest clones take up 4.5% to 5.5%. Germline lookup yields CDR1 LNHDA and CDR2 SQIVND (reference sequence). Trimming cost V 9 bases and J 4 bases, with 18 bases left between them. The CDR3 contains 14 residues.

This rearrangement joins TRBV19 to TRBJ1-2; D unresolved. The material was peripheral blood, obtained in a trial of Ad26.COV2.S vaccine versus placebo. This TCR was sampled from a person aged 18-65 years who received the Ad26.COV2.S COVID-19 vaccine or a placebo. This CDR3 is CASALDGRPYGYTF. Written as DNA, the CDR3 is TGTGCCAGCGCCCTCGACGGACGCCCCTATGGCTACACCTTC.